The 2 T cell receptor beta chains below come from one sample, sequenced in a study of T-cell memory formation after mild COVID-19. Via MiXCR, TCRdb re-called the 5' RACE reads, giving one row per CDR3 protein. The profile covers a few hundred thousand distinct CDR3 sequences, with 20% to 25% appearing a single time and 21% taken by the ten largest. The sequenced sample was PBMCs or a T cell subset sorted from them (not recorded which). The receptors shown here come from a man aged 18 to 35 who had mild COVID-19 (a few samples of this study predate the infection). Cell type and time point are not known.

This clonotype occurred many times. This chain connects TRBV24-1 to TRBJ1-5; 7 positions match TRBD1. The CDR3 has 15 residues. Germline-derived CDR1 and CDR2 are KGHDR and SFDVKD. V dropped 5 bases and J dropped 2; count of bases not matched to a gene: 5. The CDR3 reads CATSGTGVGNQPQHF. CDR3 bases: TGTGCCACCAGTGGGACAGGCGTCGGCAATCAGCCCCAGCATTTT.

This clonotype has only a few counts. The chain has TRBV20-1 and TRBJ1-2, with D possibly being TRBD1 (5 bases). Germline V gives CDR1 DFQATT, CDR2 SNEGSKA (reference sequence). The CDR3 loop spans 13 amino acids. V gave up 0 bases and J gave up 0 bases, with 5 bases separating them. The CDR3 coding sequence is TGCAGTGCTAGAGAGACAGCTAACTATGGCTACACCTTC. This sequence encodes CSARETANYGYTF.